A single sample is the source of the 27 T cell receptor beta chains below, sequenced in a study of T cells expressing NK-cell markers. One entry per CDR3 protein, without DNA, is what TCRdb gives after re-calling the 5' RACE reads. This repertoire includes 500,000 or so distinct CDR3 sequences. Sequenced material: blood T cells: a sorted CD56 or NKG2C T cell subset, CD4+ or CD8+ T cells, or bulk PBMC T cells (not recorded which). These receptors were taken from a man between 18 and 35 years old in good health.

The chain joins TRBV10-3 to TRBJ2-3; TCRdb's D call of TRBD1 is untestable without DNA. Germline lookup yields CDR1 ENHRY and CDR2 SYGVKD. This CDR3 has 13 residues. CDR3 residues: CAIGDRGADTQYF.

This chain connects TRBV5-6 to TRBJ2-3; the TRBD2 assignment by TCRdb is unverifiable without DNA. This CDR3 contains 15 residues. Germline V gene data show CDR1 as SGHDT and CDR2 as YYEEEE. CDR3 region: CASSVGLTGTDTQYF.

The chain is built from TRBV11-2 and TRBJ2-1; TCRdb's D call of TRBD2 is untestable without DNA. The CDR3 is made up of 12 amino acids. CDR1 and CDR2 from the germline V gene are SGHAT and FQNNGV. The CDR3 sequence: CASSLKRYEQFF.

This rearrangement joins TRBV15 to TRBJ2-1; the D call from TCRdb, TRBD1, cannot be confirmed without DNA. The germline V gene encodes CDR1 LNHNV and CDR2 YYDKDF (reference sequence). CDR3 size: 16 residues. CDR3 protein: CATSTPFGVEGYEQFF. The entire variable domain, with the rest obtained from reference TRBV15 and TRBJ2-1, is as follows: DAMVIQNPRYQVTQFGKPVTLSCSQTLNHNVMYWYQQKSSQAPKLLFHYYDKDFNNEADTPDNFQSRRPNTSFCFLDIRSPGLGDTAMYLCATSTPFGVEGYEQFFGPGTRLTVL.

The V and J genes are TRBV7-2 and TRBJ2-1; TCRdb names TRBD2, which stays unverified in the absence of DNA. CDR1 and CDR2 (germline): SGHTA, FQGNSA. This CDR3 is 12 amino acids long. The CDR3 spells CASSPTLGVQFF.

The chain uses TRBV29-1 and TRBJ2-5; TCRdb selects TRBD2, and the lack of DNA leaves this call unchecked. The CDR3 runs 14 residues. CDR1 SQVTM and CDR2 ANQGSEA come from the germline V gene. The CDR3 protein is CSVAGGGSGETQYF. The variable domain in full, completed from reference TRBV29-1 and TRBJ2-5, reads SAVISQKPSRDICQRGTSLTIQCQVDSQVTMMFWYRQQPGQSLTLIATANQGSEATYESGFVIDKFPISRPNLTFSTLTVSNMSPEDSSIYLCSVAGGGSGETQYFGPGTRLLVL.

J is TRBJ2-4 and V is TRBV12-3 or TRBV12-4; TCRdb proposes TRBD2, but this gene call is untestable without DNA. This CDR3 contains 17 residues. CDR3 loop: CASSFALAGIAKNIQYF.

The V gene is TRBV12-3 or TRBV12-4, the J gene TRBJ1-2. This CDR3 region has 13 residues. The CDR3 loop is CASSAKSIYGYTF.

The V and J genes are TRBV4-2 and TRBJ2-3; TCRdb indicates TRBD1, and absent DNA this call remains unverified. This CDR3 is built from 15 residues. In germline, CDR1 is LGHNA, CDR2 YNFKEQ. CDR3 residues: CASSQGEFAGSPLYF.

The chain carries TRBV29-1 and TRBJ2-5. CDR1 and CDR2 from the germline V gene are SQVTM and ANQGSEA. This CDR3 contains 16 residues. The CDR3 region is CSVEDLEYTEQETQYF. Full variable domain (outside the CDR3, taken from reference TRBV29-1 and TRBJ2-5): SAVISQKPSRDICQRGTSLTIQCQVDSQVTMMFWYRQQPGQSLTLIATANQGSEATYESGFVIDKFPISRPNLTFSTLTVSNMSPEDSSIYLCSVEDLEYTEQETQYFGPGTRLLVL.

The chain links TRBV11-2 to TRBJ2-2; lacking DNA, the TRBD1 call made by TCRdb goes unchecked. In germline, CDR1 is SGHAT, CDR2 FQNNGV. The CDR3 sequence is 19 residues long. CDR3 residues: CASSYPPRGRLSNTGELFF.

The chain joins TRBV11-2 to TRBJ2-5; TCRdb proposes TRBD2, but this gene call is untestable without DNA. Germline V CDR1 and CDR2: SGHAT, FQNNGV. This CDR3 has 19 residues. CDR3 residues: CASSLSLVPSAGGRETQYF.

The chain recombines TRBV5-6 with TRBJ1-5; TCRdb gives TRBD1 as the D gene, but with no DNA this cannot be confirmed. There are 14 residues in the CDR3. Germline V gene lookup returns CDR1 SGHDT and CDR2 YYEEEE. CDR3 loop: CASSLKAGVQPQHF.

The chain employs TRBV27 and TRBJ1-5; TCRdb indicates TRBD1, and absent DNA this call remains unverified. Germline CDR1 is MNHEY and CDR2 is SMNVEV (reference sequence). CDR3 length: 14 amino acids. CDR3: CASRAKTGLQPQHF.

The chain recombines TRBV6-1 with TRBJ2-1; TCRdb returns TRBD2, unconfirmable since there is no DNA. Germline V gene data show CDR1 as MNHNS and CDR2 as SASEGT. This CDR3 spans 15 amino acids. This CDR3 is CASSVTSGRSHEQFF.

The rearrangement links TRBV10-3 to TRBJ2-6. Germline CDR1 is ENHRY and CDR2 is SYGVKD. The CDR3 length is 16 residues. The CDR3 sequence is CAISDHVVSGANVLTF.

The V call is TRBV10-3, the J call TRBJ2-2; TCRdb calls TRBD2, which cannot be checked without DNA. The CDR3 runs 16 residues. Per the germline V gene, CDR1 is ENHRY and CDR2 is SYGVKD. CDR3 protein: CAIRSNSGSDTGELFF.

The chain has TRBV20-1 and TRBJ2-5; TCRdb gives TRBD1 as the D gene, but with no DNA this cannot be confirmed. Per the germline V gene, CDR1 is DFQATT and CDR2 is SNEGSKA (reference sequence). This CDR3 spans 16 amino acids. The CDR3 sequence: CSARYGVGATKETQYF.

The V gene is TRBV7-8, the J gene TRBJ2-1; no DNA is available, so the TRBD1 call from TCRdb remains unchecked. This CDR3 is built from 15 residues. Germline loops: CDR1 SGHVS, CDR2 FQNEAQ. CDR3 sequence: CASSMGPSSYNEQFF.

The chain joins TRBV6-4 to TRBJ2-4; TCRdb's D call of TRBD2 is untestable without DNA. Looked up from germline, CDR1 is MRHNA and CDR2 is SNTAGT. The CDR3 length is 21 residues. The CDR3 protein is CASSAPKEREGPRMAKNIQYF.

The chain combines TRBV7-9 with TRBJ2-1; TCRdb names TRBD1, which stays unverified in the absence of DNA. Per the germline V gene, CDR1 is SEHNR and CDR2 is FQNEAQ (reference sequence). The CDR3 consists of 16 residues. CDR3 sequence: CASSLKTGSTYNEQFF.

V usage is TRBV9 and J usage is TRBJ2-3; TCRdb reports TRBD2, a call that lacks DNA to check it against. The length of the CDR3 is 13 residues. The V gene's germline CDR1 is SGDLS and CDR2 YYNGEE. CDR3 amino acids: CASSPVVAGTQYF.

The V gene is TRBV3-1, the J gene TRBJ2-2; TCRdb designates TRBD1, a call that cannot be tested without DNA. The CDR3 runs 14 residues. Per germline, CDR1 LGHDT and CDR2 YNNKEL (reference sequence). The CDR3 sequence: CASSPDRGRGELFF.

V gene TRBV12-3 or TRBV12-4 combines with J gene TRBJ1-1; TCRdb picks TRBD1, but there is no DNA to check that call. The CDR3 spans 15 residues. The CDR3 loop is CASSFDGQGGTEAFF.

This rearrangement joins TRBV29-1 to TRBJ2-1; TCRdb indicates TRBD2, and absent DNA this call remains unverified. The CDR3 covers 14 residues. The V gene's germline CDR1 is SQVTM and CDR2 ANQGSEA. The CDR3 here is CSVEDSGRYNEQFF.

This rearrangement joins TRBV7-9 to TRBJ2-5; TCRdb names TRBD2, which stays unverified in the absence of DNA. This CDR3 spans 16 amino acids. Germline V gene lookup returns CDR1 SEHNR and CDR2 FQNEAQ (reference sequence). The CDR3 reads CASSFVVGRAEETQYF.

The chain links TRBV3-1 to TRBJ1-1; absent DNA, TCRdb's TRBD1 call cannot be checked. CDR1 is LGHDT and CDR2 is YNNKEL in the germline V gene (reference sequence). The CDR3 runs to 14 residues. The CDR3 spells CASSLTGGYTEAFF.